Below are 17 T cell receptor beta chains sequenced from a single sample in a study of CD8 T cells in ankylosing spondylitis. MiXCR, run by TCRdb on the 5' RACE reads, gives a single entry per CDR3 protein. The profile shows a few hundred thousand distinct CDR3 sequences, about 18% of them singletons. Sequences were obtained from blood, either unsorted or a sorted T cell fraction (not recorded which). The receptors shown here come from a male donor with ankylosing spondylitis or in good health (not recorded which).

The CDR3 protein is CASSLRGFNEQFF. The CDR3 coding sequence is TGTGCCAGCAGTTTGCGGGGGTTCAATGAGCAGTTCTTC. The V and J genes are TRBV7-8 and TRBJ2-1, with 7 positions matching TRBD2. Germline lookup yields CDR1 SGHVS and CDR2 FQNEAQ. Trimming took 6 bases from V and 6 from J; bases not matched to a gene: 5. This CDR3 has 13 amino acids.

The chain has TRBV12-3 or TRBV12-4 and TRBJ2-7, with no clear D. This CDR3 has 13 residues. V lost 1 base to trimming and J lost 5 bases, with 9 bases between them. The CDR3 bases are TGTGCCAGCAGTTTAGACGATCAGGACGAGCAGTACTTC. As protein: CASSLDDQDEQYF.

This clonotype was recorded once. The chain carries TRBV12-3 or TRBV12-4 and TRBJ2-1; TRBD1 might be the D (5 bases). The length of the CDR3 is 13 residues. V was clipped by 6 bases and J by 12 bases, with 18 bases between them. The CDR3 coding sequence is TGTGCCAGCAGCCCCGGTGGGGCTAGGGTGCAGTTCTTC. Residues: CASSPGGARVQFF.

This chain joins TRBV5-5 and TRBJ2-7, with D hard to call. Germline V CDR1 and CDR2: SGHKS, YYEKEE (reference sequence). The V end lost 1 base, the J end lost 0 bases, and 17 bases lay between the germline ends. This CDR3 spans 17 amino acids. Here the CDR3 DNA reads TGTGCCAGCAGCTTGTGCCCAACCAAGGTCTGCTCCTACGAGCAGTACTTC. It encodes CASSLCPTKVCSYEQYF. Looking up the rest from reference TRBV5-5 and TRBJ2-7 gives the full variable domain: DAGVTQSPTHLIKTRGQQVTLRCSPISGHKSVSWYQQVLGQGPQFIFQYYEKEERGRGNFPDRFSARQFPNYSSELNVNALLLGDSALYLCASSLCPTKVCSYEQYFGPGTRLTVT.

The chain combines TRBV12-3 or TRBV12-4 with TRBJ2-7; D unresolved. The CDR3 loop spans 14 amino acids. V was clipped by 5 bases and J by 2 bases, with 13 bases between them. The chain's CDR3 is CASSIPPRTYEQYF. CDR3 in DNA: TGTGCCAGCAGTATCCCCCCGAGGACCTACGAGCAGTACTTC.

This clonotype was counted at least ten times. The chain employs TRBV5-1 and TRBJ2-1; 13 nucleotides line up with TRBD2. Germline loops: CDR1 SGHRS, CDR2 YFSETQ. The CDR3 covers 15 residues. V dropped 5 bases and J dropped 8; count of bases not matched to a gene: 7. For the CDR3, the DNA is TGCGCCAGCAGTTTACTAGCGGGAGGGCCAGATGAGCAGTTCTTC. Protein: CASSLLAGGPDEQFF.

The chain has TRBV6-2 or TRBV6-3 and TRBJ2-7; D not certain. The CDR3 is 12 amino acids. Germline loops: CDR1 MNHEY, CDR2 SVGEGT. The V gene lost 2 bases and the J gene lost 7 bases, with 9 bases spanning the gap. The CDR3 is CASSYPKVEQYF. CDR3 in DNA: TGTGCCAGCAGTTACCCTAAGGTTGAGCAGTACTTC.

The table lists this clonotype with many counts. V usage is TRBV29-1 and J usage is TRBJ2-3; D is perhaps TRBD2 (6 bases). V was shortened by 7 bases and J by 4 bases, with 15 bases between the two germline ends. CDR1 and CDR2 from the germline V gene are SQVTM and ANQGSEA. There are 13 residues in the CDR3. CDR3 in amino acids: CSDSGGGSDTQYF. The CDR3 nucleotides are TGCAGCGATAGCGGAGGAGGGTCAGATACGCAGTATTTT.

This clonotype has a handful of counts. CDR3 coding DNA: TGTGCCAGCAGTTTCCGGGACAACTCCTACGAGCAGTACTTC. This gives the protein CASSFRDNSYEQYF. V gene TRBV12-3 or TRBV12-4 combines with J gene TRBJ2-7; D possibly corresponds to TRBD1 (6 bases). V was trimmed by 3 bases and J by 0 bases, leaving 9 bases between them. The CDR3 is 14 residues long.

This sequence joins TRBV10-3 and TRBJ1-4, with 9 bases lining up with TRBD1. Per the germline V gene, CDR1 is ENHRY and CDR2 is SYGVKD. V shed 6 bases, J shed 5 bases, and the junction held 4 bases outside the gene matches. The CDR3 runs 14 residues. The CDR3 region is CAIRGTGSNEKLFF. The CDR3 coding sequence is TGTGCCATCAGGGGGACAGGGTCCAATGAAAAACTGTTTTTT.

This clonotype was picked up a small number of times. The gene calls are TRBV12-3 or TRBV12-4 and TRBJ2-2; D is undetermined. The CDR3 runs 16 residues. V was trimmed by 2 bases and J by 0 bases, leaving 10 bases between them. CDR3 DNA: TGTGCCAGCAGTTTACTCGGGCGGCCGAACACCGGGGAGCTGTTTTTT. Translating it yields CASSLLGRPNTGELFF.

In its sample, this clonotype was seen a few times. The V gene is TRBV4-1, the J gene TRBJ1-2; perhaps TRBD1 as D (5 bases). V was clipped by 0 bases and J by 4 bases, with 15 bases between them. The CDR3 runs to 16 residues. Germline V gives CDR1 MGHRA, CDR2 YSYEKL. The CDR3 sequence is CASSQDLGGVSYGYTF. The CDR3 coding sequence is TGCGCCAGCAGCCAAGATCTTGGGGGGGTGAGCTATGGCTACACCTTC.

The V gene is TRBV27, the J gene TRBJ1-2; D gene uncertain. The germline gives CDR1 MNHEY, CDR2 SMNVEV (reference sequence). Between the trimmed V and J ends, which lost 5 bases and 2 bases, there was a span of 12 bases. The CDR3 loop spans 14 amino acids. The CDR3 reads CASSPVGRNYGYTF. In DNA, the CDR3 is TGTGCCAGCAGTCCTGTAGGGAGGAACTATGGCTACACCTTC.

As concerns this clonotype: One end of the junction is discordant with germline, which a read error may explain. V gene TRBV4-1 combines with J gene TRBJ2-7, with 12 bases fitting TRBD2. The germline gives CDR1 MGHRA, CDR2 YSYEKL. This CDR3 has 18 residues. In nucleotides, the CDR3 is TGTGCCATGGGCCATGGGCTAGCGGGAGGGCCCCGTGCCTACGAGCAGTACTTC. Protein: CAMGHGLAGGPRAYEQYF.

This clonotype has a handful of counts. The chain joins TRBV29-1 to TRBJ2-2; TRBD1 aligns across 8 bases. Trimming cost V 6 bases and J 7 bases; bases outside gene matches: 10. There are 14 residues in the CDR3. Germline V gene data show CDR1 as SQVTM and CDR2 as ANQGSEA. CDR3 amino acids: CSVESQGGFGELFF. CDR3 DNA sequence: TGCAGCGTCGAGTCACAGGGGGGTTTCGGGGAGCTGTTTTTT.

This clonotype has only a few counts. The chain employs TRBV29-1 and TRBJ1-2; possible D gene TRBD1, 5 bases. The CDR3 is 12 residues long. Germline V gives CDR1 SQVTM, CDR2 ANQGSEA. V was clipped by 4 bases and J by 3 bases, with 9 bases between them. DNA for the CDR3: TGCAGCGTTGGCCAGGGCTACTATGGCTACACCTTC. This gives the protein CSVGQGYYGYTF.

There are a few counts of this clonotype. The gene calls are TRBV29-1 and TRBJ1-2, with D hard to call. CDR1 is SQVTM, CDR2 ANQGSEA, per germline. Trimming pared 6 bases from V and 3 bases from J, leaving 11 bases between. The CDR3 extends over 12 amino acids. The CDR3 protein is CSVAQRDYGYTF. DNA of the CDR3: TGCAGCGTCGCACAGAGGGACTATGGCTACACCTTC.